The 31 T cell receptor beta chains given below trace back to one sample, sequenced in a study of cytomegalovirus exposure and HLA in healthy donors. 60 Vbeta and 13 Jbeta primers were used in PCR. Data came from immunoSEQ multiplex PCR; TCRdb stores just in-frame clones and leaves some out. Of about 52,000 clones listed, about three quarters are singletons. Input material: PBMCs. These TCRs come from a man aged 18 to 30 in good health and CMV-seronegative.

Here the CDR3 reads CASSQDRDRPHEQYF. The CDR3 nucleotides are TGTGCCAGCAGCCAAGACCGGGACAGGCCCCACGAGCAGTACTTC. The chain employs TRBV4-2 and TRBJ2-7, with 8 bases aligning to TRBD1. This CDR3 comprises 15 residues. The germline V gene has CDR1 LGHNA and CDR2 YNFKEQ. Losses at the gene ends were 0 bases for V and 5 bases for J; bases not matched to a gene: 6.

V usage is TRBV2 and J usage is TRBJ2-5; D unclear. The DNA end favors TRBJ2-7, so the J call may be wrong. CDR3 length: 12 amino acids. Looked up from germline, CDR1 is SNHLY and CDR2 is FYNNEI. The CDR3 DNA reads as TGTGCCAGCGTTGTAAACTCCTACGAGCAGTACTTC. This translates into CASVVNSYEQYF.

The rearrangement uses TRBV4-1 and TRBJ1-1; no definite D call. Trimming removed 3 bases from V and 3 bases from J, with 23 bases in between. The CDR3 is 18 residues long. CDR1 and CDR2 from the germline V gene are MGHRA and YSYEKL. In DNA, the CDR3 is TGCGCCAGCAGCCACTCACTCGTCCGGCTCGGGAGGGACACTGAAGCTTTCTTT. This encodes CASSHSLVRLGRDTEAFF.

The chain recombines TRBV6-5 with TRBJ2-7; D unclear. The CDR3 runs 13 residues. The V gene's germline CDR1 is MNHEY and CDR2 SVGAGI. Trimming pared 0 bases from V and 7 bases from J, leaving 10 bases between. The CDR3 spells CASSYSASGEQYF. The CDR3 DNA is TGTGCCAGCAGTTACTCGGCGTCGGGTGAGCAGTACTTC.

V usage is TRBV10-2 and J usage is TRBJ1-5; D uncertain. CDR3 length: 13 amino acids. V lost 0 bases and J 5 bases, leaving 5 bases between the germline ends. Germline values: CDR1 WSHSY, CDR2 SAAADI. This chain's CDR3 is CASSESQYQPQHF. The CDR3 DNA is TGCGCCAGCAGTGAGTCGCAGTATCAGCCCCAGCATTTT.

The J gene is TRBJ2-7, the V gene TRBV9; D is possibly TRBD2 (6 bases). This CDR3 comprises 13 residues. Germline V lookup: CDR1 SGDLS, CDR2 YYNGEE. The ends were cut back, 0 bases at V and 9 bases at J, with 13 bases in the middle. The CDR3 DNA is TGTGCCAGCAGCGTAGCTGATGGGCGGGGGCAGTACTTC. Its protein product is CASSVADGRGQYF.

The V call is TRBV5-1, the J call TRBJ2-7; 7 nucleotides match TRBD1. Unmatched junction bases numbered 6, after V lost 3 bases and J lost 3 bases. Germline V lookup: CDR1 SGHRS, CDR2 YFSETQ. CDR3 length equals 14 residues. The CDR3 loop is CASSSTGANYEQYF. The CDR3 coding sequence is TGCGCCAGCAGCTCAACAGGGGCCAACTACGAGCAGTACTTC.

This clone has just a few counts. This chain uses TRBV28 with TRBJ2-1; 11 bases align to TRBD2. After removal of 4 bases from V and 8 bases from J, the junction contained 13 bases not matched to a gene. The CDR3 runs to 17 residues. The germline V gene encodes CDR1 MDHEN and CDR2 SYDVKM. For the CDR3, the DNA is TGTGCCAGCAGTTCCGGAAAACTAGCGGGAGTTTTCGATGAGCAGTTCTTC. Its protein product is CASSSGKLAGVFDEQFF.

This clone was seen a handful of times. This rearrangement joins TRBV19 to TRBJ2-7; possibly TRBD2 for D (6 bases). Trimming left V 5 bases short and J 4 bases short, with 18 bases between. The germline V gene has CDR1 LNHDA and CDR2 SQIVND (reference sequence). There are 15 residues in the CDR3. Here the CDR3 DNA reads TGTGCCAGTAGTTCATCGCTGGGACTTCGGTACGAGCAGTACTTC. Translated: CASSSSLGLRYEQYF.

The chain carries TRBV5-8 and TRBJ2-2; D gene ambiguous. CDR3 size: 13 residues. V shed 5 bases and J shed 4 bases, with 9 bases lying between them. CDR1 and CDR2 from the germline V gene are SGHTS and YDEGEE. CDR3 sequence reads: CASSRQFTGELFF. CDR3 DNA: TGTGCCAGCAGTCGACAATTCACCGGGGAGCTGTTTTTT.

V gene TRBV6-5 combines with J gene TRBJ1-5; tentative D call: TRBD1 (5 bases). The CDR3 extends over 13 amino acids. V was shortened by 6 bases and J by 11 bases, with 17 bases between the two germline ends. Germline CDR1 MNHEY, CDR2 SVGAGI. The CDR3 is CASRPTGSSAQHF. The DNA of the CDR3 is TGTGCCAGCAGGCCTACAGGTTCGAGTGCCCAGCATTTT.

CDR3 sequence: CATSLDRATSYEQYF. Written as DNA, the CDR3 is TGTGCCACCAGCTTAGACAGGGCAACCTCTTACGAGCAGTACTTC. This chain links TRBV15 with TRBJ2-7; the match to TRBD1 covers 7 bases. In germline, CDR1 is LNHNV, CDR2 YYDKDF (reference sequence). J lost 4 bases, V lost 5 bases, and 11 bases had no gene match. The CDR3 loop spans 15 amino acids.

The V gene is TRBV28, the J gene TRBJ1-1; D might be TRBD1 (5 bases). This CDR3 is 14 amino acids long. Germline V lookup: CDR1 MDHEN, CDR2 SYDVKM. Trimming took off 8 bases at V and 1 base at J, with 14 bases between the two ends. CDR3 in amino acids: CASSSPGQNTEAFF. CDR3 nucleotide sequence: TGTGCCAGCTCATCCCCTGGACAGAACACTGAAGCTTTCTTT. Filled out from reference TRBV28 and TRBJ1-1, the complete variable domain reads DVKVTQSSRYLVKRTGEKVFLECVQDMDHENMFWYRQDPGLGLRLIYFSYDVKMKEKGDIPEGYSVSREKKERFSLILESASTNQTSMYLCASSSPGQNTEAFFGQGTRLTVV.

The chain combines TRBV5-6 with TRBJ2-7; 7 nucleotides match TRBD2. CDR3 length: 12 residues. Trimming removed 4 bases from V and 6 bases from J; junction bases left unmatched: 4. Germline V gene sequence: CDR1 SGHDT, CDR2 YYEEEE. Written as DNA, the CDR3 is TGTGCCAGCAGCCGAAGCGGGATCGAGCAGTACTTC. This gives the protein CASSRSGIEQYF.

This clone was seen more than once but under ten times. The chain's CDR3 is CASSQDGQGSYNEQFF. The CDR3 DNA sequence: TGTGCCAGCAGCCAAGATGGACAGGGGTCCTACAATGAGCAGTTCTTC. The chain is built from TRBV4-2 and TRBJ2-1; 9 positions match TRBD1. The CDR3 has 16 amino acids. CDR1 LGHNA and CDR2 YNFKEQ come from the germline V gene. V dropped 0 bases and J dropped 1; count of bases not matched to a gene: 1.

This clone was recorded only once. The junction and the germline gene differ at one end; a read error may be behind it. The chain links TRBV2 to TRBJ2-7; TRBD1 aligns across 7 bases. The CDR3 length is 14 residues. Germline assignment: CDR1 SNHLY and CDR2 FYNNEI. The CDR3 loop is CASSRRQGSYEQYF. The CDR3 DNA is TGTGCCAGCAGCCGCCGACAGGGCTCCTACGAACAGTACTTC.

This chain connects TRBV2 to TRBJ2-6; D might be TRBD1 (6 bases). Trimming removed 6 bases at V and 0 bases at J, with 12 bases between. In germline, CDR1 is SNHLY, CDR2 FYNNEI. CDR3 length equals 16 residues. As DNA, the CDR3 is TGTGCCAGCAGCGACAGGTCGCGCTCTGGGGCCAACGTCCTGACTTTC. This gives the protein CASSDRSRSGANVLTF.

This clone was seen only a few times. This rearrangement joins TRBV10-1 to TRBJ1-1; possible D gene TRBD1, 5 bases. CDR3 length equals 13 residues. Per the germline V gene, CDR1 is WNHNN and CDR2 is SYGVQD (reference sequence). The V gene lost 6 bases and the J gene lost 2 bases, with 10 bases spanning the gap. CDR3 nucleotides: TGCGCCAGCAGGACAGCCGTCAACACTGAAGCTTTCTTT. This translates into CASRTAVNTEAFF.

This chain joins TRBV19 and TRBJ2-7; weak D call: TRBD2 (5 bases). Trimming took 6 bases from V and 0 from J, leaving 12 bases between them. This CDR3 contains 14 residues. The germline CDR1 and CDR2 sequences are LNHDA and SQIVND (reference sequence). The CDR3 loop is CASSPSRSSYEQYF. In nucleotides, the CDR3 is TGTGCCAGTAGCCCTAGCCGGAGCTCCTACGAGCAGTACTTC.

V and J are TRBV28 and TRBJ2-1; D gene ambiguous. The CDR3 totals 12 residues. Germline V gene data show CDR1 as MDHEN and CDR2 as SYDVKM. V was trimmed by 9 bases and J by 5 bases, leaving 11 bases between them. CDR3 sequence reads: CASRWSDNEQFF. As DNA, the CDR3 is TGTGCCAGTCGGTGGTCCGACAATGAGCAGTTCTTC.

This clone appeared once. This chain uses TRBV4-1 with TRBJ2-1, with 10 nucleotides matching TRBD1. The germline CDR1 and CDR2 sequences are MGHRA and YSYEKL. Trimming removed 4 bases from V and 4 bases from J; junction bases left unmatched: 7. The CDR3 runs to 16 residues. Here the CDR3 reads CASSRPGDRGYNEQFF. The CDR3 bases are TGCGCCAGCAGCCGCCCGGGGGACAGGGGTTACAATGAGCAGTTCTTC.

V usage is TRBV9 and J usage is TRBJ2-1; D is possibly TRBD2 (5 bases). V lost 5 bases to trimming and J lost 8 bases, with 14 bases between them. The CDR3 extends over 13 amino acids. CDR1 is SGDLS, CDR2 YYNGEE, per germline. CDR3 region: CASSRTGQDEQFF. The CDR3 nucleotides are TGTGCCAGCAGTCGGACTGGCCAGGATGAGCAGTTCTTC. Full variable domain (outside the CDR3, taken from reference TRBV9 and TRBJ2-1): DSGVTQTPKHLITATGQRVTLRCSPRSGDLSVYWYQQSLDQGLQFLIQYYNGEERAKGNILERFSAQQFPDLHSELNLSSLELGDSALYFCASSRTGQDEQFFGPGTRLTVL.

The V gene is TRBV14, the J gene TRBJ1-1, with no clear D. V was pared by 0 bases and J by 5 bases, with 7 bases between. The germline V gene encodes CDR1 SGHDN and CDR2 FVKESK. The CDR3 runs to 13 residues. The CDR3 is CASSQDAGTEAFF. The CDR3 DNA sequence: TGTGCCAGCAGCCAAGATGCGGGGACTGAAGCTTTCTTT.

The rearrangement joins TRBV11-3 to TRBJ2-3; 10 bases line up with TRBD1. CDR3 length: 15 residues. CDR1 is SGHNT and CDR2 is YENEEA in the germline V gene. The V and J ends lost 5 bases and 1 base, in that order; junction bases with no gene match: 3. CDR3 sequence reads: CASSLGTGGTDTQYF. The CDR3 DNA is TGTGCCAGCAGCCTCGGGACAGGGGGCACAGATACGCAGTATTTT.

V usage is TRBV14 and J usage is TRBJ1-5, with D perhaps TRBD1 (5 bases). Germline values: CDR1 SGHDN, CDR2 FVKESK. CDR3 size: 13 residues. The V and J ends lost 4 bases and 7 bases respectively, with 11 bases between them. CDR3 loop: CASSRGRDQPQHF. CDR3 nucleotide sequence: TGTGCCAGCAGCCGGGGGAGGGACCAGCCCCAGCATTTT.

This chain joins TRBV6-5 and TRBJ2-3, with 7 bases fitting TRBD2. Germline CDR1 MNHEY, CDR2 SVGAGI. The CDR3 runs to 13 residues. The V segment lost 6 bases and the J segment 6 bases; nucleotides outside the gene matches: 6. The CDR3 loop reads CASRTGGSDTQYF. CDR3 sequence (DNA): TGTGCCAGCAGGACGGGAGGATCGGATACGCAGTATTTT.

Only one count was recorded for this clone. Written as DNA, the CDR3 is TGCAGCGTTCCCAGGGGTACTGAAGCTTTCTTT. Translation gives CSVPRGTEAFF. The gene calls are TRBV29-1 and TRBJ1-1; a weak D match, TRBD1 (6 bases). Per germline, CDR1 SQVTM and CDR2 ANQGSEA. V gave up 5 bases and J gave up 5 bases, with 9 bases separating them. The CDR3 contains 11 residues.

The chain uses TRBV6-5 and TRBJ2-7, with 9 bases matching TRBD1. CDR3 length: 15 amino acids. The V segment lost 2 bases and the J segment 4 bases; nucleotides outside the gene matches: 6. Germline CDR1 MNHEY, CDR2 SVGAGI. The CDR3: CASSYGTGQSYEQYF. CDR3 in DNA: TGTGCCAGCAGTTACGGGACAGGGCAAAGTTACGAGCAGTACTTC.

The J gene is TRBJ1-1, the V gene TRBV7-9; D is unresolved. This CDR3 contains 15 residues. Trimming cost V 1 base and J 3 bases, with 12 bases left between them. CDR1 is SEHNR and CDR2 is FQNEAQ in the germline V gene (reference sequence). The chain's CDR3 is CASSLGRPGDTEAFF. In nucleotides, the CDR3 is TGTGCCAGCAGCTTAGGTCGGCCTGGAGACACTGAAGCTTTCTTT.

The chain carries TRBV5-4 and TRBJ2-7; D is possibly TRBD2 (6 bases). The V gene's germline CDR1 is SGHNT and CDR2 YYREEE (reference sequence). The CDR3 sequence is 14 residues long. Deletions cut 2 bases from V and 4 bases from J, with 13 bases between. The CDR3 DNA follows: TGTGCCAGCAGCTTAGGCGGGACGAGATACGAGCAGTACTTC. Translating it yields CASSLGGTRYEQYF.

The chain is built from TRBV28 and TRBJ1-5, with D perhaps matching TRBD1 (5 bases). CDR3 length: 12 amino acids. Germline V gene sequence: CDR1 MDHEN, CDR2 SYDVKM. V lost 5 bases and J 7 bases, leaving 9 bases between the germline ends. The DNA of the CDR3 is TGTGCCAGCAGTCCTAACAGGCAGCCCCAGCATTTT. Translated, it gives CASSPNRQPQHF.